This T cell receptor (beta chain) comes out of a study of CD8+ T cells in alopecia areata. Study-level findings and limits: Persistence during tofacitinib was seen for many expanded lesional clones in scalp and blood. Greater clonality was observed in lesional scalp samples, especially alopecia totalis/universalis, versus normal scalp.

RNA was extracted and reverse transcribed into cDNA as the sequencing template. Profiling relied on immunoSEQ multiplex PCR, and the TCRdb table lists in-frame clones only, not all of them. The sample shows roughly 210,000 clones, around 43% of them seen only once. Germline assignment: CDR1 LNHNV and CDR2 YYDKDF (reference sequence). V shed 0 bases and J 4 bases; nucleotides not matched to a gene: 5. The CDR3 length is 15 residues. The treatment denotes: oral pan-JAK inhibitor, 5-10 mg twice daily. To note about this clone: Its antigen is not identified.

This material consisted of CD4+ T cells sorted from blood, taken around week 36, from a patient treated with tofacitinib. This TCR was recovered from a human donor with alopecia areata. The chain uses TRBV15 and TRBJ2-7; 8 nucleotides line up with TRBD2. In DNA form, the CDR3 reads TGTGCCACCAGCAGAGATCGAGCGGGAGCGTACGAGCAGTACTTC. Protein: CATSRDRAGAYEQYF.